The clone carrying this T cell receptor (beta chain) occurred a few times. The CDR3 totals 15 residues. V was shortened by 6 bases and J by 5 bases, with 16 bases between the two germline ends. The germline V gene encodes CDR1 MNHEY and CDR2 SVGAGI. TCRdb re-called the RT-PCR reads through MiXCR, storing one row per CDR3 protein. Among hundreds of thousands of distinct CDR3 sequences listed, approximately 15% were seen once. The chain employs TRBV6-5 and TRBJ1-4; D is undetermined. The source material was memory CD4+ T cells from blood. This TCR was recovered from a female donor in good health, serving as a healthy control. CDR3 DNA sequence: TGTGCCAGCAGACCCCGACCCGGAATCAATGAAAAACTGTTTTTT. Amino acids: CASRPRPGINEKLFF.